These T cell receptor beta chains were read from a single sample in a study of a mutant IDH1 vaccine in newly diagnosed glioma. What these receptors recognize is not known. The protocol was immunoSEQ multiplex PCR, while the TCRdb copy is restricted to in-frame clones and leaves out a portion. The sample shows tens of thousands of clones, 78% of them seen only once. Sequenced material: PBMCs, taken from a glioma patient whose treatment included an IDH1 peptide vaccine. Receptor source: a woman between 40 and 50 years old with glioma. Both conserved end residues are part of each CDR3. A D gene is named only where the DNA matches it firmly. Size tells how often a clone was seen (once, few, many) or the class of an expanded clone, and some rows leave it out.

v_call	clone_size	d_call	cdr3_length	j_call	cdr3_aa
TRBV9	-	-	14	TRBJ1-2	CASSPEGSSRGYTF
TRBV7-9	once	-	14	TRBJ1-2	CASSLDWKNYGYTF
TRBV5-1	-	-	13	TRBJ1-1	CASSLGGMTEAFF
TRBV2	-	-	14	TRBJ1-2	CASSEDRVNYGYTF
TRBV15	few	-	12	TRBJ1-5	CATSRDQPPQHF
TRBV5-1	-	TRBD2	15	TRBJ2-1	CASSLNGLADNEQFF
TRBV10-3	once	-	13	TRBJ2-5	CAISEAGGGTQYF
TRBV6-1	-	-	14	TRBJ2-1	CASSEQNSYNEQFF
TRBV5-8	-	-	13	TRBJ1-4	CASSLDTGEKLFF
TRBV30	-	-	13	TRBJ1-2	CAWSAPGSYGYTF
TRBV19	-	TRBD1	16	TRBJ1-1	CASSKLQGALNTEAFF
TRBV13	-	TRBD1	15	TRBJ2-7	CASSLPNTGAYEQYF
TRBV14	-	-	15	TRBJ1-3	CASRAGQSSGNTIYF
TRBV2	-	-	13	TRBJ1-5	CASTGRSNQPQHF
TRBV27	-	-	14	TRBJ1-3	CASSFREGGNTIYF
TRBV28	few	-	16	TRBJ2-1	CASSPAPGGLNNEQFF
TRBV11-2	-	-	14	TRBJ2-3	CASSLEKGADTQYF
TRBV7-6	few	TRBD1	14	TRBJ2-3	CASSSTGKTDTQYF
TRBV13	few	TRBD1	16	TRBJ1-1	CASSFRQGRGFTEAFF
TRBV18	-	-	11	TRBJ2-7	CASSLSHEQYF
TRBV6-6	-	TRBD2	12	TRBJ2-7	CASSSTSDEQYF
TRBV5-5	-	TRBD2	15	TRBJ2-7	CASSFRTSGGYEQYF
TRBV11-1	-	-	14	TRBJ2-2	CASSLWMNTGELFF
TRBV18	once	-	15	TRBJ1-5	CASSPGAGSNQPQHF
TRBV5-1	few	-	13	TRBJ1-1	CASSPSWDTEAFF
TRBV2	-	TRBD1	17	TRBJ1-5	CASSDRDRGISNQPQHF
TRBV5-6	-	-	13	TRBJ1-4	CASNARGNEKLFF
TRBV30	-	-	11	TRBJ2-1	CAYGRGNEQFF
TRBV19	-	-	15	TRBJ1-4	CASSISGTHSEKLFF
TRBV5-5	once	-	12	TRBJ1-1	CASSSNRIMAFF
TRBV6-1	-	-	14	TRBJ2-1	CASSAGHPLGGQFF
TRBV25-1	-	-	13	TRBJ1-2	CASLGGPGDGYTF
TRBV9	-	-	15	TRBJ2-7	CASSVGRGAGYEQYF
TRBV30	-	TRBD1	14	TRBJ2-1	CAQYRQGMWNEQFF
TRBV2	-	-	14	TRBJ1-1	CASRGGRGGTEAFF
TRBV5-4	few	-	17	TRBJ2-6	CASSFGGRSSGANVLTF
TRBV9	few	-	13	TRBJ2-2	CASSVGGRGELFF
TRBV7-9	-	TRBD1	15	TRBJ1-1	CASSSTGAGNTEAFF
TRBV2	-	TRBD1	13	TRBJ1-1	CASSFTGGAEAFF
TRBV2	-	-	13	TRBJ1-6	CASVTKYNSPLHF
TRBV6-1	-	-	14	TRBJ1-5	CASKEGGGDQPQHF
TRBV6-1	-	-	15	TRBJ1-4	CASHRQASTNEKLFF